This entry is about one TCR beta chain. The germline CDR1 and CDR2 sequences are SEHNR and FQNEAQ (reference sequence). V lost 5 bases and J lost 11, with 18 bases in between. The CDR3 covers 13 residues. Time point reported: pre-sensitization, week 0. Treatment described: therapeutic diphenylcyclopropenone sensitization with weekly scalp DPC. Alopecia patients, 18 to 70 years old and DPC-suitable, served as donors. The entry originates in a study of human T cells and chemical hapten exposure. TCRdb recomputed calls from the RACE reads with MiXCR, one row per CDR3 protein. The sample has under 300,000 distinct CDR3 sequences, around 9.3% seen once; the top ten hold over 2%.

This TCR was recovered from a middle-aged woman with alopecia areata. Some clones in this sample may be carry-over from other donors' samples. The sequenced sample was whole blood, obtained in connection with sensitization to the hapten diphenylcyclopropenone (DPC). This rearrangement joins TRBV7-9 to TRBJ1-1, with D unresolved. The CDR3 DNA reads as TGTGCCAGCAGCCCAGGACCTGGGGAGACGGCTTTCTTT. Its translation is CASSPGPGETAFF.